Listed here is a single TCR beta chain. Germline trimming cut 2 bases from V and 8 bases from J; bases unmatched to any gene: 8. The CDR3 sequence is 14 residues long. CDR1 SGHKS and CDR2 YYEKEE come from the germline V gene (reference sequence). This record belongs to a study of blood T cell repertoires in COVID-19. For the study at large: Whether acute or convalescent, the COVID-19 samples came from the United States, Italy and Spain.

The authors' processing: Amplified reference gene primers provided the basis for estimating nucleated cell counts. Clones were sequenced by immunoSEQ multiplex PCR, and TCRdb holds only the in-frame ones, with some missing. The D gene and trimming were derived from the DNA, and the V and J assignments and clone size from that table. The sample has 90,000 to 150,000 clones, 70% to 80% seen once. The sample taken for sequencing was peripheral blood. This clonotype was sampled from an elderly woman with acute or convalescent COVID-19. This sequence joins TRBV5-5 and TRBJ1-2; TRBD1 aligns across 8 bases. This CDR3 reads CASSFGTGIGGYTF. The CDR3 bases are TGTGCCAGCAGCTTCGGGACAGGTATCGGGGGCTACACCTTC.